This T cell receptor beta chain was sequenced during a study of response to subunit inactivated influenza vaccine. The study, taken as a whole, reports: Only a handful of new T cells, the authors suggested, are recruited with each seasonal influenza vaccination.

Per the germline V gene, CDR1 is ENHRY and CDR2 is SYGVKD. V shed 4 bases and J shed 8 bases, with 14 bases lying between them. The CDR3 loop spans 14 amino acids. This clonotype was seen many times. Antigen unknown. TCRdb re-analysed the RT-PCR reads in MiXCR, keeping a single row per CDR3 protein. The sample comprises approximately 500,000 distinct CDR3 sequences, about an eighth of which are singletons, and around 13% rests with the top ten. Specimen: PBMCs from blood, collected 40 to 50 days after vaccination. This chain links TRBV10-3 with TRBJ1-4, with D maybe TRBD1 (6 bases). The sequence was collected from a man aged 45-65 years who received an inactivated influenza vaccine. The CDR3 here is CAISGTDLGEKLFF. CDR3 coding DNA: TGTGCCATCAGTGGGACAGATTTAGGGGAAAAACTGTTTTTT.